The rows below give T cell receptor beta chains drawn from one sample of a study of shared clonotypes between healthy human individuals. Sequencing used immunoSEQ multiplex PCR; TCRdb keeps in-frame clones, though not all of them. The table includes about 2.1 million clones, 80% to 95% detected once. What was sequenced was naive CD8+ T cells from PBMCs. Every receptor here comes from a man in his late teens or twenties in good health. Some clones in this sample may be carry-over from other donors' samples. The conserved cysteine and the conserved F or W are not part of the CDR3 here. Each record gives: D gene, J gene, V gene, CDR3 protein. A D gene is named only where the DNA matches it firmly.

d_call: .; j_call: TRBJ1-2; v_call: TRBV30; cdr3_aa: ASLQGSNYGYT
d_call: TRBD2; j_call: TRBJ2-1; v_call: TRBV4-1; cdr3_aa: ASSPEPGLVTNEQF
d_call: TRBD2; j_call: TRBJ2-3; v_call: TRBV10-1; cdr3_aa: PSRALAGSWFTDTQY
d_call: .; j_call: TRBJ1-2; v_call: TRBV7-6; cdr3_aa: ASSLGTGRDGYT
d_call: .; j_call: TRBJ2-7; v_call: TRBV10-3; cdr3_aa: AITDQNAYEQY
d_call: .; j_call: TRBJ2-1; v_call: TRBV13; cdr3_aa: ASSLTHQGDEQF
d_call: TRBD1; j_call: TRBJ1-2; v_call: TRBV7-9; cdr3_aa: ASSASTGGNYGYT
d_call: .; j_call: TRBJ2-3; v_call: TRBV18; cdr3_aa: ASSPSRTDTQY
d_call: .; j_call: TRBJ2-7; v_call: TRBV7-2; cdr3_aa: ASSLDEPSAYEQY
d_call: TRBD1; j_call: TRBJ1-1; v_call: TRBV7-9; cdr3_aa: AIGTGGNSEAF
d_call: TRBD1; j_call: TRBJ2-1; v_call: TRBV6-1; cdr3_aa: ASSELTGTRDEQF
d_call: TRBD2; j_call: TRBJ2-5; v_call: TRBV28; cdr3_aa: ASSLLVAGAPGETQY
d_call: .; j_call: TRBJ2-5; v_call: TRBV7-8; cdr3_aa: ASSLLQRETQY
d_call: .; j_call: TRBJ2-2; v_call: TRBV6-5; cdr3_aa: ASSYSWNREDGELF
d_call: TRBD1; j_call: TRBJ2-5; v_call: TRBV10-3; cdr3_aa: AISGDRDGETQY
d_call: .; j_call: TRBJ1-1; v_call: TRBV28; cdr3_aa: ASSFQGPNTEAF
d_call: TRBD2; j_call: TRBJ2-1; v_call: TRBV13; cdr3_aa: ASSPRAGGDNEQF
d_call: .; j_call: TRBJ2-5; v_call: TRBV28; cdr3_aa: ASSPLRDRVGY
d_call: .; j_call: TRBJ2-2; v_call: TRBV4-1; cdr3_aa: ASMAGTGELF
d_call: .; j_call: TRBJ2-3; v_call: TRBV6-1; cdr3_aa: ASSDAPGADTQY
d_call: .; j_call: TRBJ2-7; v_call: TRBV15; cdr3_aa: ATSRGSGAYEQY
d_call: TRBD1; j_call: TRBJ2-7; v_call: TRBV5-5; cdr3_aa: ASSLLPQDRANEQY
d_call: TRBD1; j_call: TRBJ2-5; v_call: TRBV6-5; cdr3_aa: ASSFFPLRGQETQY
d_call: .; j_call: TRBJ1-5; v_call: TRBV27; cdr3_aa: ASSLTSGPQH
d_call: .; j_call: TRBJ2-7; v_call: TRBV7-9; cdr3_aa: ASSSLSGEHEQY
d_call: .; j_call: TRBJ2-1; v_call: TRBV7-9; cdr3_aa: ASSPRGHEQF
d_call: TRBD2; j_call: TRBJ2-7; v_call: TRBV30; cdr3_aa: AWTAGGPDEQY
d_call: .; j_call: TRBJ1-2; v_call: TRBV5-8; cdr3_aa: ASNLPREKNYGYT
d_call: .; j_call: TRBJ2-1; v_call: TRBV30; cdr3_aa: AWRNPGTLYNEQF
d_call: .; j_call: TRBJ1-5; v_call: TRBV5-8; cdr3_aa: ASSPKGGAYQPQH
d_call: .; j_call: TRBJ1-1; v_call: TRBV9; cdr3_aa: ASREVLKGTEAF
d_call: .; j_call: TRBJ2-2; v_call: TRBV25-1; cdr3_aa: ASSSLTGELF
d_call: TRBD2; j_call: TRBJ2-3; v_call: TRBV6-5; cdr3_aa: ASSQAGGVDTQY
d_call: TRBD2; j_call: TRBJ2-2; v_call: TRBV5-1; cdr3_aa: ASSWGRDTGELF
d_call: .; j_call: TRBJ1-2; v_call: TRBV27; cdr3_aa: ASSFSRTGNGYT
d_call: .; j_call: TRBJ1-2; v_call: TRBV27; cdr3_aa: ASSLGPHVWGYT
d_call: .; j_call: TRBJ2-3; v_call: TRBV7-3; cdr3_aa: ASAKGASASTDTQY
d_call: .; j_call: TRBJ1-5; v_call: TRBV27; cdr3_aa: ASRDSPQGNQPQH
d_call: TRBD1; j_call: TRBJ2-1; v_call: TRBV9; cdr3_aa: ASSVSGTAYNEQF
d_call: .; j_call: TRBJ1-1; v_call: TRBV15; cdr3_aa: ATSTTFDTEAF
d_call: TRBD1; j_call: TRBJ1-2; v_call: TRBV28; cdr3_aa: ASSLRDRALIHGYT
d_call: TRBD2; j_call: TRBJ2-2; v_call: TRBV11-2; cdr3_aa: ASSLWAGEVTGELF
d_call: TRBD2; j_call: TRBJ2-7; v_call: TRBV27; cdr3_aa: ASSGGLAGAYEQY
d_call: .; j_call: TRBJ2-2; v_call: TRBV6-5; cdr3_aa: ASSYSKLTGELF
d_call: .; j_call: TRBJ2-7; v_call: TRBV7-2; cdr3_aa: ASSLAAPSYEQY
d_call: .; j_call: TRBJ2-3; v_call: TRBV4-3; cdr3_aa: ASSQDQGGTDTQY
d_call: TRBD1; j_call: TRBJ2-2; v_call: TRBV9; cdr3_aa: ASSVGDRGHTGELF
d_call: .; j_call: TRBJ2-3; v_call: TRBV10-2; cdr3_aa: ASSEWGTNTQY
d_call: .; j_call: TRBJ2-7; v_call: TRBV7-8; cdr3_aa: ASSLEDSYEQY
d_call: TRBD1; j_call: TRBJ2-7; v_call: TRBV7-2; cdr3_aa: ASSETGTTHEQY
d_call: TRBD1; j_call: TRBJ2-7; v_call: TRBV4-1; cdr3_aa: ASSPLGQSREQY
d_call: .; j_call: TRBJ2-7; v_call: TRBV27; cdr3_aa: ASRGRGPYEQY
d_call: TRBD2; j_call: TRBJ2-7; v_call: TRBV2; cdr3_aa: ASSEAYALAGDVSYEQY
d_call: TRBD2; j_call: TRBJ2-5; v_call: TRBV11-2; cdr3_aa: ASSLDIGAGEAQY
d_call: .; j_call: TRBJ2-7; v_call: TRBV27; cdr3_aa: ASADRRTYEQY